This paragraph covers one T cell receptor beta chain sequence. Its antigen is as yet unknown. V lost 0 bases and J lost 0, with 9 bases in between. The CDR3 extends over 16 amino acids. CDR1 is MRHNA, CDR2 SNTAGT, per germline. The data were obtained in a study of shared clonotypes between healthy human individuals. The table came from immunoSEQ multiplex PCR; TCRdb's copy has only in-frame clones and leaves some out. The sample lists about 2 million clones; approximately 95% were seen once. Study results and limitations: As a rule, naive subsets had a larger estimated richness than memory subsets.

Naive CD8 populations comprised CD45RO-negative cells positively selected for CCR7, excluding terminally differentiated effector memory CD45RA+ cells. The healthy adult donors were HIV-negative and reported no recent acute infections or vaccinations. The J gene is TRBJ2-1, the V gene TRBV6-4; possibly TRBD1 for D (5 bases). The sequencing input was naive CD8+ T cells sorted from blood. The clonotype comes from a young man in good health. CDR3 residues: CASSDSTVVSYNEQFF. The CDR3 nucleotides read TGTGCCAGCAGTGACTCGACAGTAGTCTCCTACAATGAGCAGTTCTTC.